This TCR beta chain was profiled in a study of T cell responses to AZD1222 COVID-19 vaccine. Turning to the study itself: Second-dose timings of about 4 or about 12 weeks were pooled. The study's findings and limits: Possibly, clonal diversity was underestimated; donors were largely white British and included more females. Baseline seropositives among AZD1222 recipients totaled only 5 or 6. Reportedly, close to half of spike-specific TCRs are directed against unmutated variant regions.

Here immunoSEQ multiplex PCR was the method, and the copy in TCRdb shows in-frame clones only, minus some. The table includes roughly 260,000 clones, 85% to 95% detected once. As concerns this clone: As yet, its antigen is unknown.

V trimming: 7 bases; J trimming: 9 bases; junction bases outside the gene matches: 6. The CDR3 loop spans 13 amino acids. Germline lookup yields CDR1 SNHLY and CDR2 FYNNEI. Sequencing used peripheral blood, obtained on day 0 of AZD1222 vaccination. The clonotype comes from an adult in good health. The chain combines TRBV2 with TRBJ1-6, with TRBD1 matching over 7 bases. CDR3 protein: CASKQGPSSPLHF. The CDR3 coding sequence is TGTGCCAGCAAACAGGGGCCGTCTTCACCCCTCCACTTT.